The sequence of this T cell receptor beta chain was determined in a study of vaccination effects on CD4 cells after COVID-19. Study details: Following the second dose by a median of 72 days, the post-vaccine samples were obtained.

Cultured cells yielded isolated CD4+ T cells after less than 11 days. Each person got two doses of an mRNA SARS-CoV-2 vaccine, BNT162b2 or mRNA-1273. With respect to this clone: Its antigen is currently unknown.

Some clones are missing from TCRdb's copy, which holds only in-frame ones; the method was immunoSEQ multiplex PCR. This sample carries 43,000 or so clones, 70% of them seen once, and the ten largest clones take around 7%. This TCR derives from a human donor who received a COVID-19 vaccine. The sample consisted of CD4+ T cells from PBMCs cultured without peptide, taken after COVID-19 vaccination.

The CDR3 sequence is CASSRGGYTF. DNA for the CDR3: TGTGCCAGTAGCAGGGGTGGCTACACCTTC. V usage is TRBV19 and J usage is TRBJ1-2, with D perhaps matching TRBD1 (6 bases). CDR1 is LNHDA, CDR2 SQIVND, per germline (reference sequence). The length of the CDR3 is 10 residues. Trimming shortened V by 6 bases and J by 7 bases, and 6 bases separated the two germline ends.